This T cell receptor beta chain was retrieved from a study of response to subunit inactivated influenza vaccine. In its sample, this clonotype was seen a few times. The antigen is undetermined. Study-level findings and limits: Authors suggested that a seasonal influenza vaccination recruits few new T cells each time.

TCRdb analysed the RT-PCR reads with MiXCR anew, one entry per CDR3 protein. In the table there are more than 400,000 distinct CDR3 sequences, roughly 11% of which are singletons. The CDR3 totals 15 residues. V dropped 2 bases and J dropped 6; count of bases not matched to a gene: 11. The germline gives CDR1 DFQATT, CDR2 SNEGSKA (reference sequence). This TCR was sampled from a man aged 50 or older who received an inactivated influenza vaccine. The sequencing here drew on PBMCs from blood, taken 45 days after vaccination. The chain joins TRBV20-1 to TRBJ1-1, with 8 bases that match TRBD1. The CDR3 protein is CSARTKGDRYSEAFF. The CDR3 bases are TGCAGTGCTAGAACTAAAGGGGACAGGTATTCTGAAGCTTTCTTT.